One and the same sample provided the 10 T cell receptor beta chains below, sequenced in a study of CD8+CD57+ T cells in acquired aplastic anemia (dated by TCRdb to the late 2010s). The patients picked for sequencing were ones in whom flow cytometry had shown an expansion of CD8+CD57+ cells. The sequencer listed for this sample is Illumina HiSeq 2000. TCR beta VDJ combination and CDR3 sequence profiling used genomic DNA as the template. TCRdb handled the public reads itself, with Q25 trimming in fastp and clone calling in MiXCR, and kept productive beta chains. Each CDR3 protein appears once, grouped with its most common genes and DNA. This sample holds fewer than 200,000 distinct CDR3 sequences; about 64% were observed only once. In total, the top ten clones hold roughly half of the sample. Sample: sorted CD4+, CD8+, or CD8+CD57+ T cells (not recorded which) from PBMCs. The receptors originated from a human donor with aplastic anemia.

This CDR3 is CATSGSDYPYEQYF. The CDR3 bases are TGTGCCACCAGTGGCAGTGACTACCCCTACGAGCAGTACTTC. V is TRBV24-1 and J is TRBJ2-7, with D possibly TRBD2 on 5 matching bases. Trimming shortened V by 5 bases and J by 2 bases, and 12 bases separated the two germline ends. Germline CDR1 and CDR2: KGHDR and SFDVKD. This CDR3 has 14 residues.

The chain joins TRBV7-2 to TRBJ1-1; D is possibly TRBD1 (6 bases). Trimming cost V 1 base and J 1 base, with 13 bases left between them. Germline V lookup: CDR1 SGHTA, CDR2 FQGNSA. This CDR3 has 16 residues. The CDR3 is CASSLDRVSGNTEAFF. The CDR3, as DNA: TGTGCCAGCAGCTTAGACAGGGTTTCGGGGAACACTGAAGCTTTCTTT.

DNA of the CDR3: TGCGCCAGCAGCCAGGCTTGGGGTGAAGCTTTCTTT. Translation gives CASSQAWGEAFF. This chain joins TRBV5-1 and TRBJ1-1; no clear D gene. The ends were cut back, 4 bases at V and 7 bases at J, with 11 bases in the middle. Germline V CDR1 and CDR2: SGHRS, YFSETQ. This CDR3 has 12 amino acids.

CDR3 protein: CATSDRNIGTNQPQHF. The CDR3 nucleotides read TGTGCCACCAGTGACCGAAATATAGGTACCAATCAGCCCCAGCATTTT. The chain combines TRBV24-1 with TRBJ1-5; D unclear. The germline V gene has CDR1 KGHDR and CDR2 SFDVKD. The V end was cut by 4 bases, the J end by 3 bases, with 15 bases between. CDR3 length: 16 residues.

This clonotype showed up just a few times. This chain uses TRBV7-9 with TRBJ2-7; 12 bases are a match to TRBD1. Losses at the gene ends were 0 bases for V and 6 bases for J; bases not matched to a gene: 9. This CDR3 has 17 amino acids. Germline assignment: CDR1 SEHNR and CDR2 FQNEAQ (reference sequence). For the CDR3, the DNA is TGTGCCAGCAGCTTAGCATTTGAGGGACAGGGGGCAACCGAGCAGTACTTC. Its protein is CASSLAFEGQGATEQYF.

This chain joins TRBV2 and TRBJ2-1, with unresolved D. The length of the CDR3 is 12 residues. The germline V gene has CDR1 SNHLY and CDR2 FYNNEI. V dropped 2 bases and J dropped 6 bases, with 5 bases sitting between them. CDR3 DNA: TGTGCCAGCAGTGAATATACCAATGAGCAGTTCTTC. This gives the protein CASSEYTNEQFF.

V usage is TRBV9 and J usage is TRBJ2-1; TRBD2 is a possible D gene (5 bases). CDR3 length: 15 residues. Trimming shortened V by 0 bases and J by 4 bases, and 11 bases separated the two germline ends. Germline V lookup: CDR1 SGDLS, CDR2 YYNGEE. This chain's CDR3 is CASSVAEGKYNEQFF. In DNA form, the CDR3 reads TGTGCCAGCAGCGTAGCAGAGGGCAAGTACAATGAGCAGTTCTTC.

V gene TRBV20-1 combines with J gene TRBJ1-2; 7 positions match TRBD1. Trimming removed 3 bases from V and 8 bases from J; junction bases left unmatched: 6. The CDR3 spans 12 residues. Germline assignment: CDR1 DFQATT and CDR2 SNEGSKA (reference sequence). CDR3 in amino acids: CSARQGGGGYTF. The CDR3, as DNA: TGCAGTGCTAGGCAAGGGGGCGGGGGCTACACCTTC.

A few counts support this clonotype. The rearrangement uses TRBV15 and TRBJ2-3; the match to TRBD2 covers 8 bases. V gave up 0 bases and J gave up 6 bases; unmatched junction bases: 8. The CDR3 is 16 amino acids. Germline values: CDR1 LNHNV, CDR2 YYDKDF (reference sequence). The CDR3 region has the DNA TGTGCCACCAGCAGAGATCGGGGGGGATGGAGGGATACGCAGTATTTT. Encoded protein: CATSRDRGGWRDTQYF. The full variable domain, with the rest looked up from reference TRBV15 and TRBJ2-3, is DAMVIQNPRYQVTQFGKPVTLSCSQTLNHNVMYWYQQKSSQAPKLLFHYYDKDFNNEADTPDNFQSRRPNTSFCFLDIRSPGLGDTAMYLCATSRDRGGWRDTQYFGPGTRLTVL.

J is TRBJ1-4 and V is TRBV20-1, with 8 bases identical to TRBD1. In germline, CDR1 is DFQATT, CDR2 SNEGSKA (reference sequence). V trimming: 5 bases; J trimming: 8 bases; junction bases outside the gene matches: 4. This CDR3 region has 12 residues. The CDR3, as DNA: TGCAGTGCTCAGAGGGACAGGGAAAAACTGTTTTTT. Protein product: CSAQRDREKLFF.